The clone carrying this T cell receptor beta chain was observed many times. Attached unique molecular identifiers marked individual cDNA molecules. Using its own MiXCR run on the 5' RACE reads, TCRdb lists one record per CDR3 protein. The sample yields 57,000 or so distinct CDR3 sequences, around 12% seen once. From germline, CDR1 is WNHNN and CDR2 SYGVQD (reference sequence). CDR3 length: 14 amino acids. Losses at the gene ends were 3 bases for V and 4 bases for J; bases not matched to a gene: 4. This sample was taken from a study of early T cells in non-severe SARS-CoV-2 infection. About the study: Sequencing targeted bulk RNA from unsorted whole blood, leaving chains unpaired.

The specimen was whole blood. The chain couples TRBV10-1 to TRBJ2-3, with 7 bases identical to TRBD1. The clonotype originates from an adult who was a healthcare worker with PCR-confirmed SARS-CoV-2 infection or an uninfected control (not recorded which). The CDR3 DNA follows: TGCGCCAGCAGTGACGGACAGGCGGCAGATACGCAGTATTTT. Translated, it gives CASSDGQAADTQYF.